This TCR beta chain was profiled in a study of T cell responses to AZD1222 COVID-19 vaccine. The wider study: Analysis merged second doses at about 4 or about 12 weeks.

The assay was immunoSEQ multiplex PCR, and TCRdb's table has in-frame clones only and misses some. The repertoire includes approximately 90,000 clones, 80% to 90% of them detected once, and about 7% sits in the top ten. The germline V gene has CDR1 SGHRS and CDR2 YFSETQ. This CDR3 comprises 14 residues. Trimming removed 1 base at V and 5 bases at J, with 13 bases between. Study-wide results and caveats: Among the donors, most were white British and more were female, and clonal diversity was possibly underestimated. Increases in Spike-specific TCR breadth and depth were seen after two AZD1222 doses. Only after the peak T cell response were repertoires sampled.

As for this clone: Its cognate antigen is unknown.

The source is an adult in good health. The chain has TRBV5-1 and TRBJ2-7; the D is unclear. Specimen: peripheral blood, collected on day 0 of AZD1222 vaccination. In nucleotides, the CDR3 is TGCGCCAGCAGCTTGTGGACCCTTACCCACGAGCAGTACTTC. This translates into CASSLWTLTHEQYF. Filled out from reference TRBV5-1 and TRBJ2-7, the complete variable domain reads KAGVTQTPRYLIKTRGQQVTLSCSPISGHRSVSWYQQTPGQGLQFLFEYFSETQRNKGNFPGRFSGRQFSNSRSEMNVSTLELGDSALYLCASSLWTLTHEQYFGPGTRLTVT.